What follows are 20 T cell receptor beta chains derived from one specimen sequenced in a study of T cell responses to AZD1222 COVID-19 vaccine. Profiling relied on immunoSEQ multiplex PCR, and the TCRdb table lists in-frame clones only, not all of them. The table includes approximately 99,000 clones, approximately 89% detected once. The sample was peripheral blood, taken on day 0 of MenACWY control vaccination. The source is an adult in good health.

The CDR3 region is CANPMDRGLETQYF. The CDR3 nucleotides read TGTGCCAACCCGATGGACAGGGGACTGGAGACCCAGTACTTC. The rearrangement links TRBV6-4 to TRBJ2-5, with 9 bases that match TRBD1. This CDR3 region has 14 residues. Unmatched junction bases numbered 11, after V lost 10 bases and J lost 5 bases. Germline assignment: CDR1 MRHNA and CDR2 SNTAGT.

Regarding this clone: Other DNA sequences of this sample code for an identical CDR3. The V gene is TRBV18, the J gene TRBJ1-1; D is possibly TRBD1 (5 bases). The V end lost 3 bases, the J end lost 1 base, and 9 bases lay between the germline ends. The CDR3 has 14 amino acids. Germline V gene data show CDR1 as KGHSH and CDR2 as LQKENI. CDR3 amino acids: CASSPSTGNTEAFF. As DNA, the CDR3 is TGTGCCAGCTCACCTAGTACAGGGAACACTGAAGCTTTCTTT.

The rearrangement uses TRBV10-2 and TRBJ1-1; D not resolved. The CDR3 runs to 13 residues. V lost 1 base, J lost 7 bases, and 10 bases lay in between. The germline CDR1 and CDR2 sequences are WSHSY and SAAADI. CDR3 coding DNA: TGCGCCAGCAGTGAGTTCAGGTCTTTTGAAGCTTTCTTT. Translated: CASSEFRSFEAFF.

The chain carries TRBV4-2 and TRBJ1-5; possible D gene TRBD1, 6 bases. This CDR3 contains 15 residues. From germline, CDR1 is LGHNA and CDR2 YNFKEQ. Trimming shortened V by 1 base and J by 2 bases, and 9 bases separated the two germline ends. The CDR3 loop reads CASSQGQEGNQPQHF. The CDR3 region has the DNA TGTGCCAGCAGCCAAGGACAGGAGGGCAATCAGCCCCAGCATTTT.

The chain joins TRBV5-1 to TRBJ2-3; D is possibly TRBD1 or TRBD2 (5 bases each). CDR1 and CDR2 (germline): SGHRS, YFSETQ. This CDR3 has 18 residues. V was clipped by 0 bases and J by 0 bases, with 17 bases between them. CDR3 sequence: CASSLEAVGEGSTDTQYF. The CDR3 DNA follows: TGCGCCAGCAGCTTGGAGGCGGTCGGCGAGGGGAGCACAGATACGCAGTATTTT.

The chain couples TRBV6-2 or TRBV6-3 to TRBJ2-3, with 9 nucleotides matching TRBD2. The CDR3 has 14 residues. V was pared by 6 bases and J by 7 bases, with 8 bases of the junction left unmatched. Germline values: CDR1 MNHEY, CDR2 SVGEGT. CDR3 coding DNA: TGTGCCAGCAGCAGCGGGACTAGCCCGCATACGCAGTATTTT. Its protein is CASSSGTSPHTQYF.

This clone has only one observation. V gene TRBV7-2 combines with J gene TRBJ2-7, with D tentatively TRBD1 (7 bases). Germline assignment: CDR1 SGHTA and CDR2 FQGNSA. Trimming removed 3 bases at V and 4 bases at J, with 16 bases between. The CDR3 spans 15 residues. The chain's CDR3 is CASSFPGGRGYEQYF. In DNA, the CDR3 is TGTGCCAGCAGCTTCCCAGGGGGGCGAGGTTACGAGCAGTACTTC.

The CDR3 coding sequence is TGTGCCAGCAGTTTCGAGGCGGTGGAGCTGTTTTTT. The encoded protein is CASSFEAVELFF. The chain is built from TRBV12-3 or TRBV12-4 and TRBJ2-2, with no clear D. The ends were cut back, 3 bases at V and 10 bases at J, with 9 bases in the middle. This CDR3 contains 12 residues.

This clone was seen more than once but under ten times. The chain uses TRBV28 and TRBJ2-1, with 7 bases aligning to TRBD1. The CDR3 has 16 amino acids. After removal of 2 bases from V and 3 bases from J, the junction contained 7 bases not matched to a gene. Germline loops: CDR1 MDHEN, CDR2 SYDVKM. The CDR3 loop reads CASSLTGRGFYNEQFF. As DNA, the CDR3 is TGTGCCAGCAGTTTAACTGGCAGGGGGTTCTACAATGAGCAGTTCTTC.

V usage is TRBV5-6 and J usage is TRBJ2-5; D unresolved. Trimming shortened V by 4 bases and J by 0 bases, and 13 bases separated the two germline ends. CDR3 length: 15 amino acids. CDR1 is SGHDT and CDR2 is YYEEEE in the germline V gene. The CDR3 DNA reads TGTGCCAGCAGCCTACGACGGCTCCACCAAGAGACCCAGTACTTC. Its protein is CASSLRRLHQETQYF.

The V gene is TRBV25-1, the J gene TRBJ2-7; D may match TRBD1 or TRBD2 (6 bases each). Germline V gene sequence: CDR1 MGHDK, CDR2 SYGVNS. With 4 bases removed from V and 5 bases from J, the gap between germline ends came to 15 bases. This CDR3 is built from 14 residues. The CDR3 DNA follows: TGTGCCAGCAGTGCGGGACGTGGGGGGCACGAGCAGTACTTC. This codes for CASSAGRGGHEQYF.

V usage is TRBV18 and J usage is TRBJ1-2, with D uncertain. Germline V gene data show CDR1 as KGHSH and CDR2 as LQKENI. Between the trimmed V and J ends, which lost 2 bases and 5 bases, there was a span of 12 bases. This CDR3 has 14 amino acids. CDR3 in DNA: TGTGCCAGCTCACCATCATCCAGGATGTATGGCTACACCTTC. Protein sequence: CASSPSSRMYGYTF.

CDR3: CASSPLTGGNTGELFF. CDR3 DNA sequence: TGCGCCAGCAGCCCGCTGACAGGGGGCAACACCGGGGAGCTGTTTTTT. The V gene is TRBV4-1, the J gene TRBJ2-2; 10 nucleotides match TRBD1. The CDR3 runs to 16 residues. The ends lost 4 bases at V and 2 bases at J; junction bases unmatched: 4. The germline V gene has CDR1 MGHRA and CDR2 YSYEKL.

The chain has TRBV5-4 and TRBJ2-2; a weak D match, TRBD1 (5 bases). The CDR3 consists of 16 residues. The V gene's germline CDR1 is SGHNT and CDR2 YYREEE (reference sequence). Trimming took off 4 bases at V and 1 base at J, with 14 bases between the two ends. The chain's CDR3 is CASSPRTRVNTGELFF. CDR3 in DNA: TGTGCCAGCAGCCCTCGGACACGTGTGAACACCGGGGAGCTGTTTTTT.

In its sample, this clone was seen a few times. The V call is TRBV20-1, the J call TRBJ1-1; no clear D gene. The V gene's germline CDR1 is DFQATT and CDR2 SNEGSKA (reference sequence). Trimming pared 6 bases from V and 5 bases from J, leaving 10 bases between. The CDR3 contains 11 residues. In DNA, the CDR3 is TGCAGTGCCAGAAAAAGTACTGAAGCTTTCTTT. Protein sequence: CSARKSTEAFF.

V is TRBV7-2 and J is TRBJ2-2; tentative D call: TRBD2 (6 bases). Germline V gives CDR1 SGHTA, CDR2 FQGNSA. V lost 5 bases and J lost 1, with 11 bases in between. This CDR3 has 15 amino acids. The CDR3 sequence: CASSRGLLNTGELFF. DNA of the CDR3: TGTGCCAGCAGCAGGGGACTCCTGAACACCGGGGAGCTGTTTTTT.

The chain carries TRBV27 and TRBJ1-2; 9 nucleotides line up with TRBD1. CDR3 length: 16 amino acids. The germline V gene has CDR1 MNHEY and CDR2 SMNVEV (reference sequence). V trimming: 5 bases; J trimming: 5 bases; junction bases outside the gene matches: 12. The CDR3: CASSHHYRGLGYGYTF. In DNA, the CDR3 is TGTGCCAGCAGTCACCATTACAGGGGGCTGGGGTATGGCTACACCTTC.

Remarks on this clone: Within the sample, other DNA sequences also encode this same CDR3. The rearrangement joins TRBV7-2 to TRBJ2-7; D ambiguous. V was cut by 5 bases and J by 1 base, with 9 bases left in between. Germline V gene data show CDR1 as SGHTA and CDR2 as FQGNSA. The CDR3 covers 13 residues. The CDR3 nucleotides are TGTGCCAGCAGCCTGGCTCGGTCCTACGAGCAGTACTTC. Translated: CASSLARSYEQYF.

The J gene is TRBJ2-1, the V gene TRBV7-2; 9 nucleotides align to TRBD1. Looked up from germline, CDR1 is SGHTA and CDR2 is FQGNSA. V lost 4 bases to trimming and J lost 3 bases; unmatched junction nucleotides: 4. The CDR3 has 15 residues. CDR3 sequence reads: CASSYTGQGYNEQFF. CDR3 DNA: TGTGCCAGCAGCTATACGGGACAGGGCTACAATGAGCAGTTCTTC.

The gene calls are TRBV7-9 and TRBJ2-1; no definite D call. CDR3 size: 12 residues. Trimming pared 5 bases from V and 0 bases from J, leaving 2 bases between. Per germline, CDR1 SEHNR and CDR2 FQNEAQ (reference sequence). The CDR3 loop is CASSASYNEQFF. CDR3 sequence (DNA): TGTGCCAGCAGCGCCTCCTACAATGAGCAGTTCTTC.